Detailed here is one T cell receptor (beta chain). What antigen it recognizes has not been identified. No per-base quality is available; no much larger clone lies one base away. The trial excluded patients who had a history of autoimmune disease or who were on systemic immunosuppression. Peripheral blood for TCR sequencing was drawn from every dose cohort at baseline, at cycle 4 day 1 and at cycle 7 day 1. Samples came from an open-label, multicenter, first-in-human phase I dose-escalation trial of ivuxolimab. Adults with locally advanced or metastatic melanoma, renal cell carcinoma, hepatocellular carcinoma or head and neck squamous cell carcinoma were enrolled in the trial. CD4+ and CD8+ T cells were sorted separately from peripheral blood before TCR sequencing. Genomic DNA was extracted from sorted cells for sequencing of the TCRbeta CDR3 region. TCRbeta CDR3 regions were sequenced using the immunoSEQ Assay. Imported from immuneACCESS, the table was reduced by TCRdb to in-frame sequences with V and J called. These copies leave out some clones; in studies compared against another copy, an unresolved V gene accounts for under half, and the cause of the remainder is not known. Within this sample are over 80,000 clones, with 84% of them counted one time only. Around 5.5% of the sample is in the top ten clones.

This sample is part of a study of OX40 agonist ivuxolimab in advanced cancers. Regarding the complete study: Ivuxolimab was an agonistic, fully human IgG2 monoclonal antibody directed against OX40 (CD134), a costimulatory receptor. The monotherapy dose-escalation portion (N of about 49 patients) of the phase I ivuxolimab trial is reported in the paper. The dose-escalation cohort was 82.7% male with a mean age of around 64 years, ranging from roughly 23 to 85. Peripheral TCRbeta sequencing was intended to test whether TCR sequence diversity was altered and clonal T-cell expansion was caused by ivuxolimab. Of the 52 patients in dose escalation, some 19 had hepatocellular carcinoma, about 15 had melanoma, 9 had renal cell carcinoma and 9 had head and neck cancer. Patients were allowed to have had prior anti-PD-1, anti-PD-L1 or anti-CTLA-4 therapy, and around 41% of the dose-escalation patients had previously received checkpoint inhibitors. Three dose-escalation patients achieved partial responses, one with hepatocellular carcinoma and two with cutaneous melanoma. Intravenous ivuxolimab was administered to patients every 2 weeks at six dose levels: 0.01, 0.1, 0.3, 1.5, 3 and 10 mg/kg.

Summary of the overall study and its limitations: After ivuxolimab, CD8+ T cells had more expanded clones than CD4+ T cells on average. Low levels of normalized T-cell clonal expansion were also seen in some nonresponding patients. Antigen specificity was not determined for the clonally expanded peripheral T cells. At doses of 0.1 to 3.0 mg/kg, clonal expansion of both CD4+ and CD8+ blood T cells was observed from baseline to week 6. In the 0.1-3.0 mg/kg groups, partial responders had among the lowest normalized peripheral clonal expansion, particularly in CD8+ T cells.

From the germline V gene, CDR1 is SGHAT and CDR2 is FQNNGV. The CDR3 covers 17 residues, taking in both the cysteine and the phenylalanine. Just CDR3 DNA is preserved here, 51 bases in frame from base 1. Trimmed from V: 1 base; trimmed from J: 0 bases; junction bases lacking a gene match: 6. The chain is encoded by TRBV11-2 joined to TRBJ1-3; TRBD1 matches 7 bases in the middle. The clonotype comes from an adult with an advanced solid tumor such as melanoma, head and neck, liver or kidney cancer. The material was CD4+ or CD8+ T cells sorted from blood, obtained in a trial of the OX40 agonist ivuxolimab. The CDR3 corresponds to CASSLGPDRYSGNTIYF. The DNA sequence is as follows: TGTGCCAGCAGCTTAGGCCCGGACAGGTACTCTGGAAACACCATATATTTT.